This TCR beta chain was documented in a study of T cells after yellow fever vaccination. Study-level information: SMART-Seq v4 Ultra Low Input prepared the low-cell-number fractions. Overall study findings and caveats: Repertoires sorted by FACS could include abundant clonotypes that are contaminants from the bulk population.

As to this clonotype: The target antigen is unknown. A clone one base away is much larger, so this may be a read error.

TCRdb passed the 5' RACE reads through MiXCR, listing each CDR3 protein once. Of roughly 150,000 distinct CDR3 sequences in the sample, 7.7% were seen once. The CDR3 runs 14 residues. Looked up from germline, CDR1 is SGHRS and CDR2 is YFSETQ. V lost 4 bases and J lost 7, with 16 bases in between. The sample in question was CD4+ T cells sorted from PBMCs, obtained 5 days after the yellow fever booster vaccination. The sequence derives from a young man who received the YFV17D yellow fever vaccine. The rearrangement uses TRBV5-1 and TRBJ2-3; possibly TRBD1 for D (6 bases). The CDR3 DNA reads TGCGCCAGCAGCGCGGTGAGTGGGACAAATACGCAGTATTTT. The encoded protein is CASSAVSGTNTQYF.